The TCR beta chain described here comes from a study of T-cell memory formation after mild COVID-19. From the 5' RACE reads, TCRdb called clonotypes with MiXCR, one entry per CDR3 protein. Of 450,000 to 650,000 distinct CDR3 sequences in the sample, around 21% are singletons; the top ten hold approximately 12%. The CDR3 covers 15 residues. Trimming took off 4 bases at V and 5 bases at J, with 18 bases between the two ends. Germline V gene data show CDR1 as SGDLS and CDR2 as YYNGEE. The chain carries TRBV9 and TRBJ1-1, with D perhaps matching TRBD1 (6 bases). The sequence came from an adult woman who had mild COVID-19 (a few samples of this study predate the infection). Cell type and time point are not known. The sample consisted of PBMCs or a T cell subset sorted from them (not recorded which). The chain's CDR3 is CASSPPSLGATEAFF. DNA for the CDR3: TGTGCCAGCAGCCCCCCAAGTTTGGGGGCTACTGAAGCTTTCTTT.